This T cell receptor (beta chain) was recorded in a study of T cells in Graves' hyperthyroidism and ophthalmopathy. The CDR3 regions of TCR beta were amplified from RNA transcripts. Researchers ran a first-round RT-PCR on the TCR CDR3 using the HTBI primer set. TCRdb analysed the multiplex PCR reads with MiXCR anew, one entry per CDR3 protein. The sample yields under 300,000 distinct CDR3 sequences, about an eighth seen once. The table lists this clonotype with many counts. The V gene lost 5 bases and the J gene lost 3 bases, with 10 bases spanning the gap. CDR1 and CDR2 from the germline V gene are SGHTA and FQGNSA. The CDR3 contains 13 residues. A sample of blood taken at first hyperthyroidism diagnosis preceded any ophthalmopathy symptoms.

The sample was blood. This rearrangement joins TRBV7-2 to TRBJ1-1; D gene unclear. The source is a woman aged 30 to 39 with Graves' hyperthyroidism that later progressed to Graves' ophthalmopathy. The CDR3 loop reads CASSLVEYTEAFF. The CDR3 DNA sequence: TGTGCCAGCAGCCTAGTGGAGTACACTGAAGCTTTCTTT.